This is a list of T cell receptor beta chains from one sample in a study of blood T cells in healthy people across ages. TCRdb passed the 5' RACE reads through MiXCR, listing each CDR3 protein once. This table has more than 800,000 distinct CDR3 sequences, over 35% appearing once. Specimen: blood. These receptors originate from a woman between 55 and 75 years old in good health. Each CDR3 is given without its conserved first and last residue.

j_call v_call cdr3_aa
TRBJ2-3 TRBV12-3/TRBV12-4 ASSAGTRAGTQY
TRBJ1-2 TRBV9 ASSVGQGVGDGYT
TRBJ2-7 TRBV12-3/TRBV12-4 ASSLQQGGSYEQY
TRBJ1-1 TRBV18 ASSPREGEAF
TRBJ2-3 TRBV10-3 ASSSGATTDTQY
TRBJ1-1 TRBV20-1 SASGDAGKNTEAF
TRBJ1-5 TRBV20-1 SANDRGPNQPQH
TRBJ2-7 TRBV28 ASNFGAHGEQY
TRBJ2-5 TRBV12-3/TRBV12-4 ASSPGDSLPSETQY
TRBJ1-2 TRBV27 ASSLQGRTYGYT
NA TRBV20-1 SAHPGGDNEQY
TRBJ2-1 TRBV7-9 ASRVLAGGNYNEQF
TRBJ1-4 TRBV7-9 ASSGQGFEKLF